This T cell receptor beta chain originates from a study of a mutant IDH1 vaccine in newly diagnosed glioma (dated by TCRdb to the early 2020s). About the full investigation: Patients were given eight vaccinations, in weeks 1, 3, 5, 7, 11, 15, 19 and 23, which matched visits V03 through V10. In the chemotherapy-containing groups, vaccination started alongside temozolomide cycles, whereas in patients who had radiotherapy alone it started 4-6 weeks after radiotherapy. Of the approximately 30 treated patients, approximately 62% were male and approximately 38% were female, and the mean age was roughly 40 years. Prior to enrollment, patients had been given standard therapy consisting of radiotherapy alone, temozolomide alone, or radiochemotherapy with temozolomide, with the combination given to most patients. Six visits were used for peripheral blood collection: V03 (baseline), V05, V07, V10, V12 and V13. Longitudinal TCRB deep sequencing was done for 25 treated patients, wherever samples were available for exploratory analyses. Overall study results and their limits: Across multiple MHC alleles, vaccine-induced immune responses were seen in around 93% of patients. Pseudoprogression seemed to be unrelated to changes in the top peripheral T cell clonotypes found by TCRB sequencing. According to the authors, sample limitations meant that analyses of patient blood samples could not be reproduced. Availability determined which PBMC samples were chosen for TCRB deep sequencing.

The CDR3 holds 15 amino acids from the cysteine to the phenylalanine. Just the 45-base CDR3 DNA is kept, in frame starting at base 1. Via the germline V gene (reference sequence), CDR1 is LNHNV and CDR2 YYDKDF. The germline ends are 12 bases apart after V is trimmed by 3 bases and J by 0 bases. Library prep was done by the immunoSEQ multiplex PCR assay. Rearranged TCR beta chain sequences were amplified with the hsTCRB Kit following the manufacturer's protocol. Sequencing of TCRB libraries was carried out on an Illumina MiSeq. Turning to the authors' computational methods: Demultiplexing, trimming and gene mapping were performed with the kit vendor's proprietary platform. Imported from immuneACCESS, the table was reduced by TCRdb to in-frame sequences with V and J called. These copies leave out some clones; in studies compared against another copy, an unresolved V gene accounts for under half, and the cause of the remainder is not known. That table furnishes V, J and clone size, whereas the DNA furnished D and trimming. This sample has about 36,000 clones in its table, and around 80% of those were observed once. The ten largest clones represent over 12% of the sample.

The intended sense of this specimen's time point label: week 11, during vaccination. Each vaccine dose, consisting of 300 ug of a 20-mer mutant IDH1 peptide in Montanide, was administered subcutaneously with topical imiquimod. The donors had newly diagnosed IDH1-mutant astrocytomas of WHO grade 3 or 4 that showed loss of nuclear ATRX. The samples were drawn from NOA16, a multicentre, single-arm, open-label phase I trial in Germany that tested a mutant IDH1 peptide vaccine in humans for the first time. The DNeasy Blood and Tissue Kit was used to extract genomic DNA from EDTA blood for TCRB sequencing. About this clone: Its antigen is currently not known. There are no base qualities to consult, and no much larger clone falls within one base.

This specimen consisted of peripheral blood mononuclear cells (PBMCs), obtained from a glioma patient whose treatment included an IDH1 peptide vaccine. The chain is made from TRBV15 and TRBJ2-7; the D gene lacks a confident call. This TCR was recovered from a woman aged 30 to 39 with glioma. Some clones in this sample may be carry-over from other donors' samples. The CDR3: CATSRDGRSSYEQYF. The DNA reads as follows: TGTGCCACCAGCAGGGACGGACGCAGCTCCTACGAGCAGTACTTC.